This T cell receptor (beta chain) emerged from a study of graft-versus-host responses after intestinal transplantation (dated by TCRdb to about 2021). Looking at the study overall: Multivisceral, liver-intestinal, or isolated intestinal transplants were received by the recipients. All recipients received anti-thymocyte globulin induction followed by maintenance tacrolimus and steroids for approximately 3 years. Graft-versus-host and host-versus-graft alloreactive T cell clones were tracked in the graft, circulation and bone marrow after intestinal transplantation using bulk TCR-beta CDR3 sequencing. To identify alloreactive clones, pre-transplant mixed lymphocyte reaction products were sequenced and then compared with unstimulated pre-transplant donor and recipient T cells. A cohort of under 30 intestinal transplant recipients, including one retransplant, was enrolled, and a few patients lacking pretransplant specimens were excluded. Donor T cell macrochimerism was defined as a peak of at least 4% donor T cells among recipient peripheral blood mononuclear cells. Rather than being sequenced by the commercial service, samples from a few later patients were sequenced in-house on an Illumina MiSeq and processed with MiXCR.

The time point label, read with the paper, signifies: cells obtained before transplantation from donor or recipient. CD3+CD4+ and CD3+CD8+ populations were FACS-sorted from unstimulated pre-transplant donor and recipient cells taken from spleen or lymph nodes. Regarding this clone: Its antigen specificity is not known. No base-level quality is on record; no much larger clone is a single base apart.

What the study reported, not specific to this receptor: Peak levels of circulating GvH clones were associated with declines in HvG clones early after transplant. GvH clones were detected in recipient bone marrow, and some of these GvH clones were observed earlier in ileal mucosa or blood, consistent with an intestinal mucosal origin. Conclusions were limited by the relatively low number and heterogeneity of intestinal transplant patients. In the allografts of patients with donor T cell macrochimerism, GvH to HvG T cell clonal ratios were high.

The library was generated by the immunoSEQ multiplex PCR assay. For most patients, genomic DNA was isolated with the Qiagen DNeasy Blood and Tissue Kit and sent frozen to Adaptive Biotechnologies for TCR sequencing. For most patients, high-throughput TCR-beta CDR3 sequencing of genomic DNA was performed by Adaptive Biotechnologies. The study's own analysis went as follows. Adaptive's ImmunoSEQ software supplied the TCR sequencing data for roughly 17 patients, while MiXCR and VDJtools were used to process a few other patients. CD4 versus CD8 sorting errors were corrected by removing sequences found in both subsets at a frequency ratio below 5:1. CDR3 nucleotide sequences shared between donor and recipient were removed because their origin could not be assigned. To count as alloreactive, a clone needed at least 2-fold expansion over unstimulated cells and a minimum CFSE-low frequency of 0.002% (template counts) or 0.001% (read counts). Clones detected in sequenced pre-transplant spleen, lymph node, or MLR CFSE-low populations of the donor or recipient were defined as mappable. Cumulative frequency of alloreactive clones was calculated as a percentage of all sequences weighted by copy number. In its TCRdb copy, this immuneACCESS table keeps in-frame sequences only and misses some clones. Where compared with another copy, unresolved V genes explain less than half of these, and the others have no known cause. V, J and clone size are taken as reported in that table, and D and trimming were inferred from the DNA itself. This sample comprises around 100,000 clones, approximately 84% of them detected only once. The top ten clones comprise over 0.75% of the sample.

Specimen: unstimulated CD4+ T cells sorted from spleen or lymph node cells, collected before transplant. The TCR sequence derives from a human donor who was the organ donor for an intestinal transplant.

CDR3 protein: CASSVAGTPHGYTF. The DNA sequence follows: TGTGCCAGCAGCGTGGCCGGGACCCCGCATGGCTACACCTTC. Recombination joined TRBV9 with TRBJ1-2, and the D gene may be TRBD1, 5 bases matching. Reading from cysteine to phenylalanine, the CDR3 counts 14 amino acids. Just the 42-base CDR3 DNA is kept, in frame starting at base 1. Deletion took 2 bases off V and 6 bases off J, with a span of 14 bases between the germline ends. CDR1 SGDLS and CDR2 YYNGEE are derived from the germline V gene.